This entry lists 14 T cell receptor beta chains sequenced from one sample in a study of cytomegalovirus exposure and HLA in healthy donors. With 60 Vbeta and 13 Jbeta primers, the PCR was carried out. Assay: immunoSEQ multiplex PCR; the TCRdb copy retains only in-frame clones and omits some. Of about 180,000 clones listed, roughly 80% are singletons. The sequenced sample consisted of PBMCs. All receptors derive from a male donor in good health and CMV-seronegative.

J is TRBJ2-5 and V is TRBV7-2, with 10 bases fitting TRBD2. Germline CDR1 is SGHTA and CDR2 is FQGNSA. The CDR3 is 17 amino acids. V trimming: 5 bases; J trimming: 6 bases; junction bases outside the gene matches: 15. Here the CDR3 DNA reads TGTGCCAGCAGCCACCCTTTTGAGCGGGAGGGCCTCAAGACCCAGTACTTC. Translation gives CASSHPFEREGLKTQYF.

CDR3 coding DNA: TGTGCCAGTAGTCACGGGGGGCGGAACCATGGCTACACCTTC. It encodes CASSHGGRNHGYTF. The chain carries TRBV19 and TRBJ1-2, with D possibly being TRBD1 (6 bases). This CDR3 is 14 amino acids long. From germline, CDR1 is LNHDA and CDR2 SQIVND (reference sequence). V was shortened by 5 bases and J by 6 bases, with 16 bases between the two germline ends.

The V gene is TRBV5-6, the J gene TRBJ1-4; D is undetermined. The CDR3 consists of 14 residues. Germline V CDR1 and CDR2: SGHDT, YYEEEE. The germline V and J ends were trimmed by 4 bases and 5 bases, with 12 bases remaining between them. The chain's CDR3 is CASSARPVNEKLFF. The DNA of the CDR3 is TGTGCCAGCAGCGCCAGGCCCGTCAATGAAAAACTGTTTTTT.

V is TRBV27 and J is TRBJ2-3; 9 bases line up with TRBD1. V trimming: 5 bases; J trimming: 5 bases; junction bases outside the gene matches: 11. The germline CDR1 and CDR2 sequences are MNHEY and SMNVEV (reference sequence). This CDR3 is 16 amino acids long. The CDR3 region is CASSPNRGTGLDTQYF. The CDR3 DNA follows: TGTGCCAGCAGTCCCAACCGAGGGACAGGGCTAGATACGCAGTATTTT.

CDR3 nucleotides: TGTGCCAGCAGCTCAACCGGGACAGCCAATCAGCCCCAGCATTTT. Encoded protein: CASSSTGTANQPQHF. The gene calls are TRBV5-6 and TRBJ1-5; 7 bases line up with TRBD1. Germline CDR1 SGHDT, CDR2 YYEEEE. The CDR3 spans 15 residues. The V segment lost 3 bases and the J segment 3 bases; nucleotides outside the gene matches: 6.

The V gene is TRBV9, the J gene TRBJ2-3; 9 positions agree with TRBD2. With 7 bases clipped from V and 5 bases from J, the junction kept 8 bases outside the gene matches. Germline V gives CDR1 SGDLS, CDR2 YYNGEE. The CDR3 runs to 14 residues. The CDR3, as DNA: TGTGCCAGCCATGGCGGGAGGGCCGGAGATACGCAGTATTTT. The encoded protein is CASHGGRAGDTQYF.

J is TRBJ2-1 and V is TRBV9, with 8 bases lining up with TRBD2. CDR3 length: 14 residues. Germline V gene lookup returns CDR1 SGDLS and CDR2 YYNGEE. V lost 2 bases and J lost 6; bases outside the gene matches: 4. CDR3 region: CASSVLAGVNEQFF. In DNA form, the CDR3 reads TGTGCCAGCAGCGTGCTAGCGGGCGTCAATGAGCAGTTCTTC.

The rearrangement joins TRBV6-5 to TRBJ2-7, with TRBD1 matching over 7 bases. Trimming removed 4 bases from V and 4 bases from J; junction bases left unmatched: 7. Germline assignment: CDR1 MNHEY and CDR2 SVGAGI. The CDR3 runs 14 residues. Written as DNA, the CDR3 is TGTGCCAGCAGTTCGGACAGGAAGACATACGAGCAGTACTTC. It encodes CASSSDRKTYEQYF.

This rearrangement joins TRBV30 to TRBJ1-1, with no clear D. This CDR3 contains 14 residues. The V and J ends lost 2 bases and 11 bases respectively, with 21 bases between them. Germline lookup yields CDR1 GTSNPN and CDR2 SVGIG (reference sequence). CDR3 sequence (DNA): TGTGCCTGGAGTAATACCAGAGAACAGCCGCGTGCTTTCTTT. Its translation: CAWSNTREQPRAFF.

The chain recombines TRBV6-1 with TRBJ2-5, with 7 bases fitting TRBD1. The CDR3 is made up of 14 amino acids. Per germline, CDR1 MNHNS and CDR2 SASEGT. V shed 4 bases and J 2 bases; nucleotides not matched to a gene: 4. The CDR3 spells CASSVDRAQETQYF. As DNA, the CDR3 is TGTGCCAGCAGTGTTGACAGGGCTCAAGAGACCCAGTACTTC.

The chain employs TRBV11-2 and TRBJ2-1; 12 bases fit TRBD2. The V and J ends lost 5 bases and 10 bases, in that order; junction bases with no gene match: 9. Germline CDR1 SGHAT, CDR2 FQNNGV. This CDR3 is 15 amino acids long. The chain's CDR3 is CASSASGLAGNEQFF. The DNA of the CDR3 is TGTGCCAGCAGCGCCAGCGGACTAGCGGGAAACGAGCAGTTCTTC. Variable domain in full (rest from reference TRBV11-2 and TRBJ2-1): EAGVAQSPRYKIIEKRQSVAFWCNPISGHATLYWYQQILGQGPKLLIQFQNNGVVDDSQLPKDRFSAERLKGVDSTLKIQPAKLEDSAVYLCASSASGLAGNEQFFGPGTRLTVL.

This clone was counted a few times. The chain is built from TRBV7-3 and TRBJ2-2; D perhaps matches TRBD1 (5 bases). Germline CDR1 SGHTA, CDR2 FQGTGA. This CDR3 contains 14 residues. V was clipped by 3 bases and J by 5 bases, with 10 bases between them. CDR3 coding DNA: TGTGCCAGCAGCTTGTACCAGGGTACCGGGGAGCTGTTTTTT. Its protein is CASSLYQGTGELFF.

This chain joins TRBV11-2 and TRBJ2-7; tentatively, D is TRBD1 (6 bases). Trimming left V 3 bases short and J 0 bases short, with 15 bases between. CDR1 and CDR2 from the germline V gene are SGHAT and FQNNGV. CDR3 length equals 16 residues. The CDR3 here is CASSFTGGRTSYEQYF. The DNA of the CDR3 is TGTGCCAGCAGCTTTACTGGGGGCCGGACCTCCTACGAGCAGTACTTC.

The chain has TRBV5-6 and TRBJ2-1; the match to TRBD2 covers 9 bases. Trimming cost V 6 bases and J 6 bases; bases outside gene matches: 10. This CDR3 is built from 15 residues. CDR1 and CDR2 from the germline V gene are SGHDT and YYEEEE. CDR3 in DNA: TGTGCCAGCACCAGAGGACTAGCGACACTCAATGAGCAGTTCTTC. This encodes CASTRGLATLNEQFF.